This T cell receptor beta chain is from a study of T cell responses to AZD1222 COVID-19 vaccine. In the study overall: Combined were second doses at about 4 or about 12 weeks. General study points: Repertoires were collected only later (after the peak T cell response had occurred). Possibly, clonal diversity was underestimated; donors were largely white British and included more females.

Repertoires were generated with immunoSEQ multiplex PCR, while TCRdb's copy carries only in-frame clones and drops some. This sample yields 130,000 to 150,000 clones, of which 75% to 90% are seen a single time; roughly 1.7% belongs to the top ten. V shed 2 bases and J shed 3 bases, with 11 bases lying between them. Looked up from germline, CDR1 is SGHRS and CDR2 is YFSETQ. The CDR3 extends over 14 amino acids. About this clone: The antigen remains undetermined.

The J gene is TRBJ2-5, the V gene TRBV5-1; weak D call: TRBD1 (5 bases). Sequences were derived from peripheral blood, sampled on day 0 of AZD1222 vaccination. The sequence was collected from an adult in good health. The CDR3 is CASSFSDTKETQYF. The CDR3 nucleotides are TGCGCCAGCAGCTTCTCGGACACCAAAGAGACCCAGTACTTC.